This TCR beta chain was captured in a study of cytomegalovirus exposure and HLA in healthy donors. The primer mix had 60 Vbeta and 13 Jbeta primers. Measured with immunoSEQ multiplex PCR; TCRdb has only the in-frame clones, and not every one. Among about 150,000 clones listed, approximately 80% were seen once. CDR3 length: 16 residues. Germline loops: CDR1 SEHNR, CDR2 FQNEAQ (reference sequence). V lost 1 base and J 0 bases, leaving 7 bases between the germline ends. On this clone itself: Its specificity is unknown.

Study-wide results and limits: V segments that were indistinguishable, TRBV6-2 and TRBV6-3 among them, were omitted from analysis. According to a later analysis, donors in an Asian-associated ancestry cluster reportedly had fewer N-insertions than the roughly 640-donor mean.

The TCR comes from a man aged 25-40 years in good health and CMV-seropositive. J is TRBJ2-6 and V is TRBV7-9, with D perhaps matching TRBD2 (5 bases). Sequencing was performed on PBMCs. CDR3 nucleotide sequence: TGTGCCAGCAGCTTAGTAGGGAGCTCTGGGGCCAACGTCCTGACTTTC. Encoded protein: CASSLVGSSGANVLTF.